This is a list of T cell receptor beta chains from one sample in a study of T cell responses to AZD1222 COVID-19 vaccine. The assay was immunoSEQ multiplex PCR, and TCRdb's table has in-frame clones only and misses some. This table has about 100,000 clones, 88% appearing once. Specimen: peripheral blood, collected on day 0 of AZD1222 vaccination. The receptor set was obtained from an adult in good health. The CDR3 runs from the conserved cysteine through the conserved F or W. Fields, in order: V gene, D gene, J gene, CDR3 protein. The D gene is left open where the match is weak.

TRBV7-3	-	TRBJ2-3	CASSPGPPAADTQYF
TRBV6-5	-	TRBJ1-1	CASRKQGRGAEAFF
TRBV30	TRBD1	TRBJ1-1	CAWSIQGVTEAFF
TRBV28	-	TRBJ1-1	CASSLLDDQTEAFF
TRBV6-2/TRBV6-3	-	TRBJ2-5	CASSYSGGQETQYF
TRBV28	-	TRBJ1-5	CASSFRAGDQPQHF
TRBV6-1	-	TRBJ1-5	CASREGPYSNQPQHF
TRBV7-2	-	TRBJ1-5	CASSFGGSGGSQPQHF
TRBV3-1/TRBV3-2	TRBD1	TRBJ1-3	CASSQVDRFSGNTIYF
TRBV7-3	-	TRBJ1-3	CASSAKRGPGNTIYF
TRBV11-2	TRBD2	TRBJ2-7	CASSLVGDYLSEQYF
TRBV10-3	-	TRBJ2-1	CAINPGVSSYNEQFF
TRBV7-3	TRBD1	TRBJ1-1	CASSPQGLRNTEAFF
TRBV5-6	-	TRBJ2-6	CASSLRFGGNSGANVLTF
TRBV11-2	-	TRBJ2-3	CASSLTRFLPSTDTQYF
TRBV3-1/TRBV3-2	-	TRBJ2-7	CASSQGWTGRSDEQYF
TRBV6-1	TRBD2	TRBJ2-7	CASSERPGLAGQNEQYF
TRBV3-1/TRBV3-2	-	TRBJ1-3	CASSQGHKGTRNTIYF
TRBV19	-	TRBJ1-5	CAPERRALGNQPQHF
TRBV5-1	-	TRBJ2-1	CASSLGPSSHEQFF
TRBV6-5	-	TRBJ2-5	CASSQGETQYF
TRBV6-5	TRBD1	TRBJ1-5	CASIQQGASNQPQHF
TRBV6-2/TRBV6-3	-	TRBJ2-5	CASGLWGTETQYF
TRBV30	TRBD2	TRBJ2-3	CAWGLAGGPTTDTQYF
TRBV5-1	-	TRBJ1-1	CASSLGADSEAFF